This is a list of T cell receptor beta chains from one sample in a study of cytomegalovirus exposure and HLA in healthy donors. TCRdb's table, derived via immunoSEQ multiplex PCR, lists solely in-frame clones and lacks some. This sample has 70,000 to 95,000 clones, with about 84% found just once. Material for sequencing was PBMCs. These receptors were taken from a man between 18 and 35 years old in good health and CMV-seronegative. The CDR3 runs from the conserved cysteine through the conserved F or W. A D gene is named only where the DNA matches it firmly. Only part of the rows carry a size: once, few, many, or a class if the clone is expanded.

>TRBV21-1|few|-|TRBJ1-1
CASSKKDSLNTEAFF
TGTGCCAGCAGCAAAAAGGACAGCTTGAACACTGAAGCTTTCTTT
>TRBV5-1|-|TRBD2|TRBJ2-5
CASSLLPLRGGVQETQYF
TGCGCCAGCAGTTTACTCCCTCTTCGCGGGGGGGTTCAAGAGACCCAGTACTTC
>TRBV6-5|once|-|TRBJ2-7
CASRPEDSDHYEQYF
TGTGCCAGCAGACCCGAGGACAGCGACCACTACGAGCAGTACTTC
>TRBV18|-|-|TRBJ1-2
CASSHSSKGEGYGYTF
TGTGCCAGCTCACACAGCTCGAAGGGGGAAGGCTATGGCTACACCTTC
>TRBV6-1|once|-|TRBJ1-2
CASSEARGLGYGYTF
TGTGCCAGCAGTGAAGCGCGGGGGCTAGGCTATGGCTACACCTTC
>TRBV11-2|-|TRBD2|TRBJ2-3
CASGGLAGGTDTQYF
TGTGCCAGCGGCGGACTAGCGGGAGGCACAGATACGCAGTATTTT
>TRBV9|-|-|TRBJ1-5
CASSVTGSPNQPQHF
TGTGCCAGCAGCGTGACCGGGTCTCCAAATCAGCCCCAGCATTTT
>TRBV7-9|-|-|TRBJ2-5
CASSQMGGETQYF
TGTGCCAGCAGCCAAATGGGGGGAGAGACCCAGTACTTC
>TRBV19|-|-|TRBJ2-7
CASSIGDNSYEQYF
TGTGCCAGTAGTATAGGGGACAACTCCTACGAGCAGTACTTC
>TRBV5-1|-|-|TRBJ2-7
CASSLRQTYEQYF
TGCGCCAGCAGCTTACGACAGACCTACGAGCAGTACTTC
>TRBV6-1|-|-|TRBJ2-2
CASSDEPLRGELFF
TGTGCCAGCAGTGACGAACCGCTACGGGGGGAGCTGTTTTTT
>TRBV7-9|-|-|TRBJ1-4
CSSTSASNSDEKLFF
TGTTCCAGCACCAGCGCATCCAATTCGGATGAAAAACTGTTTTTT
>TRBV10-1|-|TRBD1|TRBJ2-5
CASRARNGTGEETQYF
TGCGCCAGCAGAGCCAGAAACGGGACAGGGGAAGAGACCCAGTACTTC
>TRBV27|-|TRBD2|TRBJ2-5
CASRLAGVQETQYF
TGTGCCAGCAGACTAGCGGGGGTACAAGAGACCCAGTACTTC
>TRBV6-1|few|-|TRBJ2-3
CASSEAQGGTDTQYF
TGTGCCAGCAGTGAAGCGCAGGGTGGCACAGATACGCAGTATTTT
>TRBV2|-|-|TRBJ1-5
CASSARSAQYQPQHF
TGTGCCAGCAGCGCCCGAAGCGCCCAATATCAGCCCCAGCATTTT
>TRBV9|-|-|TRBJ2-2
CASSGPQGYTGELFF
TGTGCCAGCAGCGGACCTCAGGGATACACCGGGGAGCTGTTTTTT
>TRBV6-5|once|TRBD1|TRBJ1-5
CASSLGGQGYNQPQHF
TGTGCCAGCAGTTTGGGCGGACAGGGTTACAATCAGCCCCAGCATTTT
>TRBV6-4|-|TRBD2|TRBJ2-1
CASSGTSSHNEQFF
TGTGCCAGCAGCGGGACTAGCTCACACAATGAGCAGTTCTTC
>TRBV29-1|-|-|TRBJ2-7
CSVDLESSYEQYF
TGCAGCGTTGATTTGGAGAGCTCCTACGAGCAGTACTTC
>TRBV11-2|few|-|TRBJ1-6
CASSLDSASTSPLHF
TGTGCCAGCAGCTTAGATTCCGCCTCGACATCACCCCTCCACTTT
>TRBV7-9|-|TRBD1|TRBJ1-5
CASSLGRTGSDQPQHF
TGTGCCAGCAGCTTAGGCCGGACAGGGTCCGATCAGCCCCAGCATTTT
>TRBV10-3|-|-|TRBJ1-6
CAITPTGNSPLHF
TGTGCCATCACCCCGACAGGAAATTCACCCCTCCACTTT
>TRBV5-6|-|TRBD1|TRBJ2-7
CASSPGTGTLEQYF
TGTGCCAGCAGTCCCGGGACAGGGACTTTGGAGCAGTACTTC
>TRBV2|-|-|TRBJ1-2
CASSLDVELGYGYTF
TGTGCCAGCTCCCTTGATGTGGAGCTTGGCTATGGCTACACCTTC
>TRBV2|once|TRBD1|TRBJ1-5
CASSGQGATQHF
TGTGCCAGCAGCGGACAGGGGGCGACCCAGCATTTT
>TRBV6-1|-|-|TRBJ2-7
CASTEGGADYEQYF
TGTGCCAGCACCGAGGGGGGGGCGGACTACGAGCAGTACTTC
>TRBV11-2|-|-|TRBJ2-6
CASSLILTGSSGANVLTF
TGTGCCAGCAGCTTAATCTTAACAGGGAGTTCTGGGGCCAACGTCCTGACTTTC
>TRBV18|-|-|TRBJ1-4
CASSPMTGPATNEKLFF
TGTGCCAGCTCACCAATGACAGGCCCCGCAACTAATGAAAAACTGTTTTTT
>TRBV6-5|few|-|TRBJ1-1
CASSSGYTEAFF
TGTGCCAGCAGCTCAGGGTACACTGAAGCTTTCTTT
>TRBV7-2|-|TRBD2|TRBJ2-1
CASSLAGASYNEQFF
TGTGCCAGCAGCCTAGCGGGGGCCTCCTACAATGAGCAGTTCTTC
>TRBV5-4|-|TRBD2|TRBJ2-3
CASSLGGSGGSSTDTQYF
TGTGCCAGCAGTTTGGGGGGTAGCGGGGGGTCGAGCACAGATACGCAGTATTTT
>TRBV18|once|TRBD1|TRBJ1-3
CASSPNRGRAGNTIYF
TGTGCCAGCTCACCAAACAGGGGGCGCGCTGGAAACACCATATATTTT
>TRBV2|-|-|TRBJ2-7
CASSEALRGGYEQYF
TGTGCCAGCAGTGAAGCGCTTCGTGGGGGGTACGAGCAGTACTTC
>TRBV29-1|-|-|TRBJ1-1
CSVEEHGGNTEAFF
TGCAGCGTCGAAGAGCACGGGGGGAACACTGAAGCTTTCTTT
>TRBV6-1|-|-|TRBJ1-4
CASSAGGSNEKLFF
TGTGCCAGCAGTGCCGGGGGATCCAATGAAAAACTGTTTTTT
>TRBV29-1|once|TRBD2|TRBJ2-1
CSVGWRGNEQFF
TGCAGCGTTGGTTGGCGGGGGAATGAGCAGTTCTTC
>TRBV6-5|-|-|TRBJ1-5
CASSYSMAGNQPQHF
TGTGCCAGCAGTTACTCGATGGCAGGTAATCAGCCCCAGCATTTT